Listed below are T cell receptor beta chains from one sample, sequenced in a study of T cells in Graves' hyperthyroidism and ophthalmopathy. TCRdb itself ran the multiplex PCR reads through MiXCR, one entry per CDR3 protein. This table holds fewer than 700,000 distinct CDR3 sequences, 16% found once. Sequenced material: blood. The source of these receptors is a woman under 40 with Graves' hyperthyroidism. Each CDR3 is given with its conserved first and last residue. Fields, in order: J gene, V gene, D gene, clone size, CDR3 protein, CDR3 DNA. The D gene is left open where the match is weak. Rows give clone size only sometimes, using once, few, many, or a class for an expanded clone.

>TRBJ2-5|TRBV19|TRBD2|NA
CASSRLAEKETQYF
TGTGCCAGTAGTAGGCTAGCGGAGAAAGAGACCCAGTACTTC
>TRBJ1-1|TRBV20-1|NA|many
CSASGHLNTEAFF
TGCAGTGCTAGTGGGCACCTGAACACTGAAGCTTTCTTT
>TRBJ2-1|TRBV7-2|NA|many
CASSLAVAPSNEQFF
TGTGCCAGCAGCTTAGCGGTGGCCCCAAGCAATGAGCAGTTCTTC
>TRBJ2-5|TRBV7-2|TRBD2|many
CASSWLAGVGETQYF
TGTGCCAGCAGCTGGCTAGCGGGAGTAGGAGAGACCCAGTACTTC
>TRBJ2-3|TRBV7-2|TRBD2|many
CASSLVLAGGPQDTQYF
TGTGCCAGCAGCTTAGTACTAGCGGGAGGTCCGCAGGATACGCAGTATTTT
>TRBJ2-7|TRBV6-1|NA|many
CASTSGEDEQYF
TGTGCCAGCACCTCAGGTGAGGACGAGCAGTACTTC
>TRBJ1-5|TRBV27|NA|few
CASSWAGYQPQHF
TGTGCCAGCAGTTGGGCAGGGTACCAGCCCCAGCATTTT
>TRBJ2-1|TRBV19|TRBD2|NA
CGSSTIAGVSYNEQFF
TGTGGCAGTAGTACCATAGCGGGAGTTTCCTACAATGAGCAGTTCTTC
>TRBJ2-3|TRBV27|NA|many
CASSSTRRSTDTQYF
TGTGCCAGCAGTTCGACTAGGAGGAGCACAGATACGCAGTATTTT
>TRBJ1-1|TRBV11-2|NA|many
CASSIRPPSSGATEAFF
TGTGCCAGCAGCATTAGACCTCCTTCCTCAGGGGCCACTGAAGCTTTCTTT
>TRBJ1-2|TRBV6-1|NA|many
CAGLAGSYGYTF
TGTGCCGGTTTGGCCGGGAGCTATGGCTACACCTTC
>TRBJ1-1|TRBV29-1|TRBD1|few
CSVENRGSNTEAFF
TGCAGCGTTGAGAACAGGGGTAGTAACACTGAAGCTTTCTTT
>TRBJ2-2|TRBV30|NA|many
CAWTGQRNTGELFF
TGTGCCTGGACGGGCCAAAGGAACACCGGGGAGCTGTTTTTT
>TRBJ1-6|TRBV5-1|TRBD1|few
CASSSDRVNSPLHF
TGCGCCAGCAGCTCGGACAGGGTAAATTCACCCCTCCACTTT
>TRBJ1-5|TRBV19|NA|NA
CASRRESSNQPQHF
TGTGCCAGTAGGAGGGAATCTAGCAATCAGCCCCAGCATTTT
>TRBJ2-3|TRBV19|TRBD2|NA
CATRTSGSSDTQYF
TGTGCCACCCGGACTAGCGGGAGTTCAGATACGCAGTATTTT
>TRBJ1-1|TRBV30|TRBD1|many
CAWSGDRGVGEAFF
TGTGCCTGGAGTGGGGACAGGGGAGTGGGTGAAGCTTTCTTT
>TRBJ2-1|TRBV27|NA|many
CASSFRRDEQFF
TGTGCCAGCAGTTTTCGGCGGGATGAGCAGTTCTTC
>TRBJ2-1|TRBV6-1|NA|many
CASSWSYNEQFF
TGTGCCAGCAGTTGGTCCTACAATGAGCAGTTCTTC
>TRBJ2-1|TRBV6-2/TRBV6-3|NA|NA
CASRRSGGASYNEQFF
TGTGCCAGCAGGAGATCAGGGGGGGCCTCCTACAATGAGCAGTTCTTC